This T cell receptor beta chain was recorded in a study of cytomegalovirus exposure and HLA in healthy donors. TCRdb keeps only in-frame clones here, not all; method: immunoSEQ multiplex PCR. The sample consists of around 120,000 clones, around 88% of them appearing once. This clone was picked up one time. The antigen is undetermined. Findings and caveats of the study: Clusters of TCRs from the first cohort tended to co-occur in the approximately 130 validation repertoires (as a later analysis found).

The donors were members of the validation cohort comprising about 130 subjects, separate from the roughly 680-subject first cohort. The sample taken for sequencing was PBMCs. The clonotype comes from a man aged 18 to 35 in good health and CMV-seronegative.

CDR3 sequence (DNA): TGCGCCAGCAGCCAAGATTTTGGCGGGGAGTCCTACAATGAGCAGTTCTTC. This codes for CASSQDFGGESYNEQFF. The chain employs TRBV4-1 and TRBJ2-1, with D maybe TRBD2 (6 bases). CDR1 MGHRA and CDR2 YSYEKL come from the germline V gene. Trimming removed 0 bases at V and 1 base at J, with 13 bases between. This CDR3 is built from 17 residues.